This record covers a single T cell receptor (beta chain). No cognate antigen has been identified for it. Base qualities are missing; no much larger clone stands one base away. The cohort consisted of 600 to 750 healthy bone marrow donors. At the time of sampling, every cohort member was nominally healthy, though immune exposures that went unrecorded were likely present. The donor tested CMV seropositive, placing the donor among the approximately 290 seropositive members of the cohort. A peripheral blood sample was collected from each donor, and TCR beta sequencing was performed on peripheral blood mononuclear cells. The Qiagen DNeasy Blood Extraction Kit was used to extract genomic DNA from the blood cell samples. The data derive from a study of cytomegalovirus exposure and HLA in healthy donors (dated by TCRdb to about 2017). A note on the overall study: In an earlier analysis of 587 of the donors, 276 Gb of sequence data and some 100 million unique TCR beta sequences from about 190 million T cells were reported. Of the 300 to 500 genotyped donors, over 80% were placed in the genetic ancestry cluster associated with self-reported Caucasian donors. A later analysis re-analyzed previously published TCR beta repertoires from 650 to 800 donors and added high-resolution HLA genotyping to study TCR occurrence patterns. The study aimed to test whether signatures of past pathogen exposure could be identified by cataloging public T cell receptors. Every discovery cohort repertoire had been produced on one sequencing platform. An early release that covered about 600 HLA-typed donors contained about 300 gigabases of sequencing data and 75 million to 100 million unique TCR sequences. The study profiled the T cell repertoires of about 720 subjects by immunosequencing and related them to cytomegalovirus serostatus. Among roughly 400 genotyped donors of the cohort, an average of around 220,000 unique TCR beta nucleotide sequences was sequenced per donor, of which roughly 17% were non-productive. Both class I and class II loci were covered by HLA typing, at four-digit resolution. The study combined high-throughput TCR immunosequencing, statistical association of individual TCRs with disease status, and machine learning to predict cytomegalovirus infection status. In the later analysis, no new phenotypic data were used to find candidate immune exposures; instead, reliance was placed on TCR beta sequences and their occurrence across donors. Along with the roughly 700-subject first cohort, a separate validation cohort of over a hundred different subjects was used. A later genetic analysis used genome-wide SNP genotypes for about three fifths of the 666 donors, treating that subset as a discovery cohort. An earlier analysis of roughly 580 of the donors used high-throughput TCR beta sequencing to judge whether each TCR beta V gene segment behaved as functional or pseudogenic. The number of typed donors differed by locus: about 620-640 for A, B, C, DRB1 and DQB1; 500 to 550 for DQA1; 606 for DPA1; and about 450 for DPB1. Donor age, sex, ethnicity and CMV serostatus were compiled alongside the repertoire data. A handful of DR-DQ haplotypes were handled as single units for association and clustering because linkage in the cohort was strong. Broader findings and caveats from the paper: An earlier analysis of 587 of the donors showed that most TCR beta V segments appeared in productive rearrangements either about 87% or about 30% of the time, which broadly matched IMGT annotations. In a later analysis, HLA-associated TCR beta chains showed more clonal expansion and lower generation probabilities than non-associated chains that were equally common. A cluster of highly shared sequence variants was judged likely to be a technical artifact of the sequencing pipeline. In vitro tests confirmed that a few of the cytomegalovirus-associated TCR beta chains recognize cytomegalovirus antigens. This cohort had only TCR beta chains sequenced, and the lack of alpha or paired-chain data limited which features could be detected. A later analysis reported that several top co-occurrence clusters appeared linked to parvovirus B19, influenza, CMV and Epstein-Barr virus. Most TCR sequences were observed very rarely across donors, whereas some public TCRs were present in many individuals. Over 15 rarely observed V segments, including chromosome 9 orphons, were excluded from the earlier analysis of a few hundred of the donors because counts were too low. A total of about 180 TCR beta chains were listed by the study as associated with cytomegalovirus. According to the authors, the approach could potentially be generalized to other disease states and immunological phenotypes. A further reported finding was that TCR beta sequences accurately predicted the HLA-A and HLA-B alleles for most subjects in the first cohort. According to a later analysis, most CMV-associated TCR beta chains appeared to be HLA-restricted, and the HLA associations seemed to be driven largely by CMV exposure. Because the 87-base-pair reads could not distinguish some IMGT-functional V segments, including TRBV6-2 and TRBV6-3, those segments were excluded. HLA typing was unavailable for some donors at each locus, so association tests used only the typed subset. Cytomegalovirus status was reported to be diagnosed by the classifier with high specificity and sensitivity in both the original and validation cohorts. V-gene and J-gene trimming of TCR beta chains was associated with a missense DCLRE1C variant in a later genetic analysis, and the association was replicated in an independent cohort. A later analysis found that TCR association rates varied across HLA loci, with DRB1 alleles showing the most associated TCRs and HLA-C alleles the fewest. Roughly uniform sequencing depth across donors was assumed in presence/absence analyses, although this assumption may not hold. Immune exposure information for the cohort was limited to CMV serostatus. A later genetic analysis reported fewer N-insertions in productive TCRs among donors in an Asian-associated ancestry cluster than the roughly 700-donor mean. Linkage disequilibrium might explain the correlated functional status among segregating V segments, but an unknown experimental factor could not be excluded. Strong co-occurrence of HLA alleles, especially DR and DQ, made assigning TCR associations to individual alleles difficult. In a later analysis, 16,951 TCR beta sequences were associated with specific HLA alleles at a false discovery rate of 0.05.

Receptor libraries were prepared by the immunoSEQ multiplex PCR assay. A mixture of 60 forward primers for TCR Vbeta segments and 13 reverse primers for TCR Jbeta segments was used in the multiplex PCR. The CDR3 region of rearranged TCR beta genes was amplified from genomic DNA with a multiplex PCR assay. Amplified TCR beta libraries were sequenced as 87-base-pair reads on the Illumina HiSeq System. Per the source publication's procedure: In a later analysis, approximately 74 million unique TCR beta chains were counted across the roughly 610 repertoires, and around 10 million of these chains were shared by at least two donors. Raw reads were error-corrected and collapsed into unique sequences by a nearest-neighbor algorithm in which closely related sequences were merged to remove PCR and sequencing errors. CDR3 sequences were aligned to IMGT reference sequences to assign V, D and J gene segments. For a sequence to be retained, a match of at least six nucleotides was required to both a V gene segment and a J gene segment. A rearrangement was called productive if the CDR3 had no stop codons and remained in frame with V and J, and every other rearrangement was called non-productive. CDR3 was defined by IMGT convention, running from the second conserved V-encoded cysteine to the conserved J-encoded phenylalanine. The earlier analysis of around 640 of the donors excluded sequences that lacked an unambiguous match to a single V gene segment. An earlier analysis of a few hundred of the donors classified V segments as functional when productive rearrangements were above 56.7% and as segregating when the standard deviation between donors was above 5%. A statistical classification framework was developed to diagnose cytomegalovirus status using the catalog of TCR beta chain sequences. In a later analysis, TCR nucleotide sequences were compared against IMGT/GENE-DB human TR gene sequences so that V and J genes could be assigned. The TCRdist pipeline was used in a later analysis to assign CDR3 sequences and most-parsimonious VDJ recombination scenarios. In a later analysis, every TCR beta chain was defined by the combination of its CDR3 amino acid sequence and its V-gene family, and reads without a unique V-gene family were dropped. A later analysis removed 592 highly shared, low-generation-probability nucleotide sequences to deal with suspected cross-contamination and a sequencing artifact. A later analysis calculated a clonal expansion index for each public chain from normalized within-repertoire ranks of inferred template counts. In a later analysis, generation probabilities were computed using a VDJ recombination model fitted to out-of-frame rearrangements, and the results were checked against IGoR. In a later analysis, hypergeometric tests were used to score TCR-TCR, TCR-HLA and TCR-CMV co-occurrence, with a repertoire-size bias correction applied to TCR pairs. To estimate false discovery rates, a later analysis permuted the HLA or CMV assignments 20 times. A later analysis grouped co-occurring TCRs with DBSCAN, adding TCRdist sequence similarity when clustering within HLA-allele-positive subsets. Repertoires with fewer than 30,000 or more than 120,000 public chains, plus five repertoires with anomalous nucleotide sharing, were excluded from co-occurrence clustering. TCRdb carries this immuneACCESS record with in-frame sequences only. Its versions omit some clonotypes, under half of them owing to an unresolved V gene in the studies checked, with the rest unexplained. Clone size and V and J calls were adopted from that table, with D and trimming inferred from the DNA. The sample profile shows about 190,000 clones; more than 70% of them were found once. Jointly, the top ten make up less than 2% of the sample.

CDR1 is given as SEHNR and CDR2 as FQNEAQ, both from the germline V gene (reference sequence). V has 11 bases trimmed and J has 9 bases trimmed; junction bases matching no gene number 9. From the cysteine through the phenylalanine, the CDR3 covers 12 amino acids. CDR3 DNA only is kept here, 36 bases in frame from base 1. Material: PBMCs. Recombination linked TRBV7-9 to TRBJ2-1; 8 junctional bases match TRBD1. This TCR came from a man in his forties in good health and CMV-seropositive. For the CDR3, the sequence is CAGVTGEGEQFF. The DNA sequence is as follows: TGTGCCGGCGTGACAGGGGAAGGTGAGCAGTTCTTC.